Listed below are T cell receptor beta chains from one sample, sequenced in a study of control samples from healthy donors and cancer patients. Clones were sequenced by immunoSEQ multiplex PCR, and TCRdb holds only the in-frame ones, with some missing. Found here are over 150,000 clones, about 93% of them singletons; the top ten hold 1.4% to 1.5%. The source material was blood. The receptors were sampled from a man aged 18 to 29 in good health. Each CDR3 is given with its conserved first and last residue. Each record gives: V gene, clone size, D gene, J gene, CDR3 protein, CDR3 DNA. The D gene is left open where the match is weak. Clone size is stated in some rows and not others, as once, few, many or a class when expanded.

v_gene: TRBV2
abundance: NA
d_gene: TRBD1
j_gene: TRBJ2-7
CDR3aa: CASSEGGQGRYEQYF
CDR3nt: TGTGCCAGCAGTGAGGGGGGACAGGGCCGCTACGAGCAGTACTTC

v_gene: TRBV30
abundance: NA
d_gene: TRBD1
j_gene: TRBJ1-1
CDR3aa: CAWVSRGRGNTEAFF
CDR3nt: TGTGCCTGGGTTAGCAGGGGGCGAGGGAATACTGAAGCTTTCTTT

v_gene: TRBV6-5
abundance: NA
d_gene: NA
j_gene: TRBJ1-5
CDR3aa: CASRVQGYSNQPQHF
CDR3nt: TGTGCCAGCAGAGTACAGGGATATAGCAATCAGCCCCAGCATTTT

v_gene: TRBV30
abundance: once
d_gene: NA
j_gene: TRBJ1-1
CDR3aa: CAWSAQQNTEAFF
CDR3nt: TGTGCCTGGAGTGCACAGCAGAACACTGAAGCTTTCTTT

v_gene: TRBV2
abundance: NA
d_gene: NA
j_gene: TRBJ1-3
CDR3aa: CASSEGQTPGNTIYF
CDR3nt: TGTGCCAGCAGTGAAGGACAGACCCCCGGAAACACCATATATTTT

v_gene: TRBV3-1/TRBV3-2
abundance: NA
d_gene: TRBD1
j_gene: TRBJ1-4
CDR3aa: CASSPQGTNEKLFF
CDR3nt: TGTGCCAGCAGCCCACAGGGGACTAATGAAAAACTGTTTTTT

v_gene: TRBV11-3
abundance: NA
d_gene: NA
j_gene: TRBJ1-1
CDR3aa: CAPLLAGRSRAFF
CDR3nt: TGTGCCCCCCTCTTAGCGGGGAGAAGTAGAGCTTTCTTT

v_gene: TRBV5-1
abundance: few
d_gene: NA
j_gene: TRBJ2-5
CDR3aa: CASSLIGREGTQYF
CDR3nt: TGCGCCAGCAGCTTGATCGGCAGAGAGGGGACCCAGTACTTC

v_gene: TRBV6-5
abundance: NA
d_gene: NA
j_gene: TRBJ1-1
CDR3aa: CAASRTVEAFF
CDR3nt: TGTGCCGCAAGCCGGACCGTTGAAGCTTTCTTT

v_gene: TRBV6-4
abundance: NA
d_gene: NA
j_gene: TRBJ1-1
CDR3aa: CASSERGSTEAFF
CDR3nt: TGTGCCAGCAGTGAGAGGGGGTCCACTGAAGCTTTCTTT

v_gene: TRBV2
abundance: NA
d_gene: TRBD2
j_gene: TRBJ2-3
CDR3aa: CASRGVAGEYF
CDR3nt: TGTGCCAGCAGGGGGGTAGCGGGGGAATATTTT

v_gene: TRBV19
abundance: NA
d_gene: TRBD1
j_gene: TRBJ1-4
CDR3aa: CASSRVTGLNEKLFF
CDR3nt: TGTGCCAGTAGTAGGGTGACAGGGCTTAATGAAAAACTGTTTTTT

v_gene: TRBV7-3
abundance: NA
d_gene: TRBD1
j_gene: TRBJ2-7
CDR3aa: CASSLKGRGTYEQYF
CDR3nt: TGTGCCAGCAGCTTAAAGGGCAGGGGGACCTACGAGCAGTACTTC

v_gene: TRBV5-4
abundance: NA
d_gene: TRBD2
j_gene: TRBJ2-7
CDR3aa: CASSSQSSGTYEQYF
CDR3nt: TGTGCCAGCAGCTCACAGTCTAGCGGGACCTACGAGCAGTACTTC

v_gene: TRBV7-2
abundance: NA
d_gene: TRBD1
j_gene: TRBJ1-1
CDR3aa: CASSPRQGAYTEAFF
CDR3nt: TGTGCCAGCAGCCCCAGGCAGGGGGCGTACACTGAAGCTTTCTTT

v_gene: TRBV28
abundance: NA
d_gene: NA
j_gene: TRBJ2-4
CDR3aa: CASSLPGAGTKNIQYF
CDR3nt: TGTGCCAGCAGTTTACCGGGGGCGGGGACCAAAAACATTCAGTACTTC

v_gene: TRBV6-2/TRBV6-3
abundance: NA
d_gene: NA
j_gene: TRBJ1-2
CDR3aa: CASSPTGDYGYTF
CDR3nt: TGTGCCAGCAGTCCCACAGGTGACTATGGCTACACCTTC

v_gene: TRBV21-1
abundance: NA
d_gene: NA
j_gene: TRBJ2-7
CDR3aa: CASSDSTINYEQYF
CDR3nt: TGTGCCAGCAGCGACAGCACAATTAACTACGAGCAGTACTTC

v_gene: TRBV9
abundance: NA
d_gene: TRBD1
j_gene: TRBJ2-7
CDR3aa: CASSFRDRGKEQYF
CDR3nt: TGTGCCAGCAGCTTCAGGGACAGGGGTAAGGAGCAGTACTTC

v_gene: TRBV2
abundance: NA
d_gene: NA
j_gene: TRBJ1-2
CDR3aa: CASSIDRYGYTF
CDR3nt: TGTGCCAGCAGTATTGACAGATATGGCTACACCTTC

v_gene: TRBV18
abundance: NA
d_gene: TRBD2
j_gene: TRBJ2-1
CDR3aa: CASSPAGGPNEQFF
CDR3nt: TGTGCCAGCTCACCAGCGGGGGGGCCCAATGAGCAGTTCTTC

v_gene: TRBV15
abundance: NA
d_gene: NA
j_gene: TRBJ1-5
CDR3aa: CATSRDRASSYSNQPQHF
CDR3nt: TGTGCCACCAGCAGAGATAGGGCATCTTCTTATAGCAATCAGCCCCAGCATTTT

v_gene: TRBV25-1
abundance: NA
d_gene: NA
j_gene: TRBJ2-1
CDR3aa: CASSEGRVGANEQFF
CDR3nt: TGTGCCAGCAGTGAAGGCAGGGTGGGGGCCAATGAGCAGTTCTTC

v_gene: TRBV5-1
abundance: NA
d_gene: NA
j_gene: TRBJ2-2
CDR3aa: CASSVTQVSLPGELFF
CDR3nt: TGCGCCAGCAGCGTGACACAGGTCTCGCTACCCGGGGAGCTGTTTTTT

v_gene: TRBV2
abundance: NA
d_gene: NA
j_gene: TRBJ2-4
CDR3aa: CASSEGQAASKNIQYF
CDR3nt: TGTGCCAGCAGTGAAGGACAGGCGGCCTCCAAAAACATTCAGTACTTC

v_gene: TRBV5-1
abundance: NA
d_gene: NA
j_gene: TRBJ2-1
CDR3aa: CASSAGTYNEQFF
CDR3nt: TGCGCCAGCAGCGCGGGAACCTACAATGAGCAGTTCTTC

v_gene: TRBV9
abundance: NA
d_gene: NA
j_gene: TRBJ2-7
CDR3aa: CASSASSSGNPQYF
CDR3nt: TGTGCCAGCAGCGCGAGCTCCTCAGGGAACCCTCAGTACTTC

v_gene: TRBV5-1
abundance: NA
d_gene: NA
j_gene: TRBJ2-2
CDR3aa: CASSPGQDTGELFF
CDR3nt: TGCGCCAGCTCCCCCGGGCAGGACACCGGGGAGCTGTTTTTT

v_gene: TRBV14
abundance: NA
d_gene: TRBD1
j_gene: TRBJ1-2
CDR3aa: CASSPGQGTRGYTF
CDR3nt: TGTGCCAGCAGCCCCGGACAGGGAACGAGGGGCTACACCTTC

v_gene: TRBV19
abundance: NA
d_gene: TRBD1
j_gene: TRBJ2-7
CDR3aa: CASSTLGQSLYEQYF
CDR3nt: TGTGCCAGTAGTACTCTGGGACAGAGCCTCTACGAGCAGTACTTC

v_gene: TRBV11-2
abundance: once
d_gene: TRBD1
j_gene: TRBJ1-5
CDR3aa: CASSSTGDSNQPQHF
CDR3nt: TGTGCCAGCAGCTCTACAGGGGATAGCAATCAGCCCCAGCATTTT

v_gene: TRBV19
abundance: NA
d_gene: TRBD1
j_gene: TRBJ1-5
CDR3aa: CASSLPGQGAGQPQHF
CDR3nt: TGTGCCAGTAGTCTCCCGGGACAGGGGGCGGGTCAGCCCCAGCATTTT

v_gene: TRBV20-1
abundance: NA
d_gene: TRBD1
j_gene: TRBJ1-1
CDR3aa: CSARGTGSFF
CDR3nt: TGCAGTGCTAGAGGGACAGGGTCTTTCTTT

v_gene: TRBV2
abundance: NA
d_gene: NA
j_gene: TRBJ1-6
CDR3aa: CASSDLRGGSPLHF
CDR3nt: TGTGCCAGCAGTGATCTTCGAGGGGGATCGCCCCTCCACTTT

v_gene: TRBV5-1
abundance: NA
d_gene: TRBD1
j_gene: TRBJ2-7
CDR3aa: CASSPGDSDSYEQYF
CDR3nt: TGCGCCAGCAGCCCAGGGGACAGCGATTCCTACGAGCAGTACTTC

v_gene: TRBV4-1
abundance: NA
d_gene: NA
j_gene: TRBJ1-6
CDR3aa: CASSQVVGENSPLHF
CDR3nt: TGCGCCAGCAGCCAAGTTGTTGGCGAGAATTCACCCCTCCACTTT

v_gene: TRBV7-9
abundance: NA
d_gene: TRBD1
j_gene: TRBJ2-7
CDR3aa: CASSPGQGYEQYF
CDR3nt: TGTGCCAGCAGTCCTGGACAGGGCTACGAGCAGTACTTC

v_gene: TRBV7-3
abundance: NA
d_gene: TRBD2
j_gene: TRBJ2-1
CDR3aa: CASSLYSGAYNEQFF
CDR3nt: TGTGCCAGCAGCTTATACAGCGGGGCTTACAATGAGCAGTTCTTC

v_gene: TRBV5-1
abundance: NA
d_gene: TRBD1
j_gene: TRBJ1-1
CDR3aa: CASSKGSTGGMNTEAFF
CDR3nt: TGCGCCAGCAGCAAGGGGTCGACAGGGGGCATGAACACTGAAGCTTTCTTT

v_gene: TRBV4-1
abundance: NA
d_gene: NA
j_gene: TRBJ2-3
CDR3aa: CASSQANYRTDTQYF
CDR3nt: TGCGCCAGCAGCCAAGCCAACTATCGCACAGATACGCAGTATTTT

v_gene: TRBV15
abundance: NA
d_gene: NA
j_gene: TRBJ1-4
CDR3aa: CATSLGGSNEKLFF
CDR3nt: TGTGCCACCAGCTTAGGGGGTTCTAATGAAAAACTGTTTTTT

v_gene: TRBV28
abundance: NA
d_gene: NA
j_gene: TRBJ1-2
CDR3aa: CASISQGRGESRYNYGYTF
CDR3nt: TGTGCCAGCATTTCCCAAGGTCGGGGGGAAAGTCGATATAACTATGGCTACACCTTC

v_gene: TRBV5-1
abundance: NA
d_gene: TRBD2
j_gene: TRBJ2-5
CDR3aa: CASSDGLAVREETQYF
CDR3nt: TGCGCCAGCAGCGATGGACTAGCAGTACGCGAAGAGACCCAGTACTTC

v_gene: TRBV19
abundance: NA
d_gene: TRBD1
j_gene: TRBJ1-1
CDR3aa: CASRRQGDTEAFF
CDR3nt: TGTGCCAGTAGAAGACAGGGCGACACTGAAGCTTTCTTT

v_gene: TRBV18
abundance: NA
d_gene: NA
j_gene: TRBJ2-1
CDR3aa: CASSPQGLPGNEQFF
CDR3nt: TGTGCCAGCTCACCTCAGGGGCTGCCGGGGAATGAGCAGTTCTTC

v_gene: TRBV7-9
abundance: few
d_gene: NA
j_gene: TRBJ2-7
CDR3aa: CASSLGFRTDYDGKQYF
CDR3nt: TGTGCCAGCAGCTTAGGCTTCAGGACAGACTACGATGGGAAGCAGTACTTC